This paragraph reports one T cell receptor beta chain. Its target is not known. This sample was included in a study of cytomegalovirus exposure and HLA in healthy donors. Broader study findings: Near-uniform donor sequencing depth was presumed by presence/absence analyses.

This CDR3 spans 18 amino acids. J was trimmed by 0 bases and V by 0 bases; bases with no gene match: 14. The germline V gene has CDR1 GTSNPN and CDR2 SVGIG (reference sequence). In the PCR, 60 Vbeta and 13 Jbeta primers were used. Using immunoSEQ multiplex PCR, the repertoire was profiled, and TCRdb retains in-frame clones only, with some absent. The sample has 58,000 or so clones, roughly 77% seen once. Sequenced: PBMCs. This receptor was identified in a woman aged 40 to 49 in good health and CMV-seropositive. This chain connects TRBV30 to TRBJ2-7; 7 nucleotides agree with TRBD1. The CDR3 DNA reads TGTGCCTGGAGTGTACGCTCTTACTCAGGGGGAAGCTCCTACGAGCAGTACTTC. Encoded protein: CAWSVRSYSGGSSYEQYF.